These T cell receptor beta chains were read from a single sample in a study of blood T cells in healthy people across ages. TCRdb passed the 5' RACE reads through MiXCR, listing each CDR3 protein once. The sample has approximately 670,000 distinct CDR3 sequences, roughly 41% seen once. Source material: blood. These receptors were taken from a man older than 75 in good health. CDR3s include the opening cysteine and the closing phenylalanine or tryptophan. The order of the fields is J gene, D gene, V gene, clone size, CDR3 protein, CDR3 DNA. A D gene is named only where the DNA matches it firmly. Size is stated for part of the rows, as once, few or many counts, or as a class when the clone is expanded.

>TRBJ2-1|NA|TRBV5-6|NA
CASSANLYGGLGTILGQFF
TGTGCCAGCAGCGCGAACCTATATGGGGGACTGGGTACCATATTAGGACAGTTCTTC
>TRBJ2-7|NA|TRBV7-2|NA
CASSPGPGEQYF
TGTGCCAGCAGTCCGGGCCCCGGCGAGCAGTACTTC
>TRBJ2-2|TRBD2|TRBV4-1|NA
CASSQRSRGLAGDTGELFF
TGCGCCAGCAGCCAAAGGTCCAGAGGACTAGCGGGCGACACCGGGGAGCTGTTTTTT
>TRBJ1-1|NA|TRBV18|NA
CASSPDWQSPAFF
TGTGCCAGCTCACCAGATTGGCAGTCCCCAGCTTTCTTT
>TRBJ2-3|NA|TRBV4-2|few
CASSQDEAPTQYF
TGTGCCAGCAGCCAAGATGAGGCACCCACGCAGTATTTT
>TRBJ2-7|TRBD1|TRBV18|NA
CASSPSRTGIYEQYF
TGTGCCAGCTCACCAAGCCGGACAGGGATCTACGAGCAGTACTTC
>TRBJ1-1|TRBD1|TRBV5-1|NA
CASSLADRALNTEAFF
TGCGCCAGCAGCTTGGCCGACAGGGCCTTGAACACTGAAGCTTTCTTT
>TRBJ2-3|TRBD1|TRBV15|NA
CATSRDPGTVGTDTQYF
TGTGCCACCAGCAGAGATCCTGGGACAGTAGGCACAGATACGCAGTATTTT
>TRBJ2-2|NA|TRBV21-1|NA
CASSKVRPTYTGELFF
TGTGCCAGCAGCAAAGTCCGTCCGACGTACACCGGGGAGCTGTTTTTT
>TRBJ2-3|NA|TRBV12-3/TRBV12-4|NA
CASSLESRRAYF
TGTGCCAGCAGTTTAGAATCGAGAAGGGCGTATTTT